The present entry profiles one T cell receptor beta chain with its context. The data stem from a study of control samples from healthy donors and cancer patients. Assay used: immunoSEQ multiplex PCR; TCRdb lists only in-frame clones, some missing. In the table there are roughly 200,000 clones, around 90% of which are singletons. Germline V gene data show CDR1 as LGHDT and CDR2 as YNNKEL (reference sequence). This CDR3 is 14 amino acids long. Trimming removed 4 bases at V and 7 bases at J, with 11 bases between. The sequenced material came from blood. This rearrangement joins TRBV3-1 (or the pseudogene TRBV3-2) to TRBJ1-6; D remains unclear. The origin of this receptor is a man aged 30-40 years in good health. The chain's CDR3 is CASSRTSENSPLHF. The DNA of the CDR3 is TGTGCCAGCAGCCGCACATCCGAGAATTCACCCCTCCACTTT.